One and the same sample provided the 13 T cell receptor beta chains below, sequenced in a study of identical twins. One entry per CDR3 protein results from TCRdb running MiXCR on the 5' RACE reads. The sample holds about 240,000 distinct CDR3 sequences, 6% to 8.5% seen once. These data also formed part of another study, on yellow fever vaccine responses in identical twins.

Source material: CD8+ T cells sorted from blood. The receptors were gathered from a woman under 30 in good health.

This clonotype was counted at least ten times. CDR3 bases: TGCGCCAGCAGCCTCGCCGTTTTGGAGTACGAGCAGTACTTC. Protein: CASSLAVLEYEQYF. V and J are TRBV4-1 and TRBJ2-7; D not resolved. Per germline, CDR1 MGHRA and CDR2 YSYEKL. This CDR3 is 14 amino acids long. V lost 4 bases, J lost 4 bases, and 14 bases lay in between.

The V call is TRBV2, the J call TRBJ2-3; 15 nucleotides agree with TRBD2. The V and J ends lost 5 bases and 3 bases, in that order; junction bases with no gene match: 3. The germline V gene has CDR1 SNHLY and CDR2 FYNNEI. CDR3 length: 16 residues. The DNA of the CDR3 is TGTGCCAGCAGTTGGACTAGCGGGGGGGAAACAGATACGCAGTATTTT. Residues: CASSWTSGGETDTQYF.

This clonotype was seen many times. The chain uses TRBV12-3 or TRBV12-4 and TRBJ2-5; no reliable D call. The V and J ends lost 3 bases and 4 bases respectively, with 9 bases between them. This CDR3 is built from 13 residues. CDR3 amino acids: CASSFGVRETQYF. The CDR3 DNA sequence: TGTGCCAGCAGTTTTGGGGTCAGAGAGACCCAGTACTTC.

This clonotype showed up many times. This chain joins TRBV11-2 and TRBJ2-7; D not resolved. Per germline, CDR1 SGHAT and CDR2 FQNNGV. The length of the CDR3 is 12 residues. V lost 5 bases and J 3 bases, leaving 8 bases between the germline ends. CDR3 residues: CASSQKNYEQYF. In DNA, the CDR3 is TGTGCCAGCAGCCAGAAAAACTACGAGCAGTACTTC.

V usage is TRBV28 and J usage is TRBJ2-1; 10 positions agree with TRBD2. The V gene's germline CDR1 is MDHEN and CDR2 SYDVKM. This CDR3 region has 14 residues. V gave up 9 bases and J gave up 7 bases; unmatched junction bases: 9. CDR3 sequence reads: CASSKREGRNEQFF. CDR3 DNA sequence: TGTGCCAGTTCTAAGCGGGAGGGCAGGAATGAGCAGTTCTTC. The whole variable domain, remainder taken from reference TRBV28 and TRBJ2-1, is DVKVTQSSRYLVKRTGEKVFLECVQDMDHENMFWYRQDPGLGLRLIYFSYDVKMKEKGDIPEGYSVSREKKERFSLILESASTNQTSMYLCASSKREGRNEQFFGPGTRLTVL.

This chain connects TRBV6-5 to TRBJ2-5; no firm D call. In germline, CDR1 is MNHEY, CDR2 SVGAGI. Trimming cost V 2 bases and J 3 bases, with 7 bases left between them. This CDR3 is 13 amino acids long. The CDR3 DNA follows: TGTGCCAGCAGTTACAACTCCGAAGAGACCCAGTACTTC. As protein: CASSYNSEETQYF.

The table lists this clonotype with a few counts. This rearrangement joins TRBV9 to TRBJ2-2; 8 bases map to TRBD2. The CDR3 contains 17 residues. Germline CDR1 reads SGDLS; CDR2 reads YYNGEE. Germline trimming cut 0 bases from V and 1 base from J; bases unmatched to any gene: 5. The CDR3 nucleotides read TGTGCCAGCAGCGTAGCTCAGGCGGGGGGGAACACCGGGGAGCTGTTTTTT. It specifies CASSVAQAGGNTGELFF. Filled out from reference TRBV9 and TRBJ2-2, the complete variable domain reads DSGVTQTPKHLITATGQRVTLRCSPRSGDLSVYWYQQSLDQGLQFLIQYYNGEERAKGNILERFSAQQFPDLHSELNLSSLELGDSALYFCASSVAQAGGNTGELFFGEGSRLTVL.

The chain combines TRBV9 with TRBJ2-3; weak D call: TRBD2 (6 bases). The germline V gene has CDR1 SGDLS and CDR2 YYNGEE. The CDR3 totals 14 residues. V gave up 4 bases and J gave up 2 bases, with 11 bases separating them. The CDR3 region has the DNA TGTGCCAGCAGCCCGGGGAGGACCACAGATACGCAGTATTTT. It codes for CASSPGRTTDTQYF.

The V gene is TRBV7-8, the J gene TRBJ2-7; 9 bases are a match to TRBD1. V shed 5 bases and J 4 bases; nucleotides not matched to a gene: 12. CDR1 and CDR2 (germline): SGHVS, FQNEAQ. This CDR3 has 16 amino acids. As DNA, the CDR3 is TGTGCCAGCAGCGCACACAGGGGGCTAGGGACATACGAGCAGTACGTC. Translating it yields CASSAHRGLGTYEQYV.

This chain joins TRBV10-3 and TRBJ1-1; D call uncertain. The germline gives CDR1 ENHRY, CDR2 SYGVKD. V was cut by 4 bases and J by 0 bases, with 12 bases left in between. The CDR3 spans 15 residues. The CDR3 sequence: CAISGLKGMNTEAFF. CDR3 coding DNA: TGTGCCATCAGTGGTCTGAAAGGGATGAACACTGAAGCTTTCTTT.

This clonotype showed up many times. The gene calls are TRBV4-1 and TRBJ2-7; 7 bases map to TRBD2. The V segment lost 5 bases and the J segment 3 bases; nucleotides outside the gene matches: 10. The CDR3 runs 15 residues. Germline V lookup: CDR1 MGHRA, CDR2 YSYEKL. The CDR3 spells CASSATVGGNYEQYF. The CDR3 DNA is TGCGCCAGCAGCGCCACGGTGGGAGGGAACTACGAGCAGTACTTC.

This clonotype appeared a few times. The gene calls are TRBV10-2 and TRBJ2-3, with TRBD2 matching 9 bases. The CDR3 spans 16 residues. In germline, CDR1 is WSHSY, CDR2 SAAADI. Unmatched junction bases numbered 9, after V lost 2 bases and J lost 6 bases. CDR3 nucleotides: TGCGCCAGCAGTGAGACGTTAGCGGGAGCGGTGGATACGCAGTATTTT. It codes for CASSETLAGAVDTQYF.

This clonotype has a handful of counts. The chain carries TRBV11-2 and TRBJ2-1; 7 positions agree with TRBD1. The CDR3 has 14 amino acids. Germline assignment: CDR1 SGHAT and CDR2 FQNNGV. The V segment lost 4 bases and the J segment 8 bases; nucleotides outside the gene matches: 8. The CDR3 is CASSSLRGRYEQFF. As DNA, the CDR3 is TGTGCCAGCAGCTCACTAAGGGGGCGATATGAGCAGTTCTTC.